These T cell receptor beta chains were read from a single sample in a study of blood T cell repertoires in COVID-19. The protocol was immunoSEQ multiplex PCR, while the TCRdb copy is restricted to in-frame clones and leaves out a portion. The profile covers roughly 330,000 clones, with approximately 89% appearing a single time and about 5.7% taken by the ten largest. Material for sequencing was PBMCs or T cells enriched from blood (not recorded which). These TCRs come from a woman in her twenties or thirties who had recovered from COVID-19. Both conserved end residues are part of each CDR3. The order of the fields is D gene, clone size, V gene, J gene, CDR3 protein, CDR3 DNA. D genes are given only for firm matches. A row's size may be missing; if present it is once, few, many or a size class.

>TRBD1|few|TRBV18|TRBJ1-5
CASSPDRGSGSNQPQHF
TGTGCCAGCTCACCCGACAGGGGGTCTGGCAGCAATCAGCCCCAGCATTTT
>.|.|TRBV19|TRBJ1-2
CASTFEGGGYTF
TGTGCCAGTACCTTCGAAGGCGGGGGCTACACCTTC
>.|.|TRBV4-1|TRBJ1-4
CASSLIGSDQGEKLFF
TGCGCCAGCAGTCTCATTGGATCAGACCAGGGTGAAAAACTGTTTTTT
>TRBD1|.|TRBV5-1|TRBJ2-7
CASSGVPGTGNEQYF
TGCGCCAGCTCAGGAGTGCCCGGGACAGGCAACGAGCAGTACTTC
>.|few|TRBV6-5|TRBJ1-2
CASKWGRIGGYGYTF
TGTGCCAGCAAGTGGGGACGGATAGGAGGGTATGGCTACACCTTC
>.|.|TRBV7-9|TRBJ1-2
CASSPVQGLGTF
TGTGCCAGCAGTCCAGTACAGGGCCTAGGGACCTTC
>TRBD1|.|TRBV9|TRBJ1-1
CASSARPTGAQAFF
TGTGCCAGCAGCGCGAGACCTACAGGGGCGCAAGCTTTCTTT
>TRBD1|.|TRBV19|TRBJ1-1
CASREDRVNTEAFF
TGTGCCAGTAGAGAAGACAGGGTGAACACTGAAGCTTTCTTT
>.|.|TRBV9|TRBJ1-3
CASSFSSDSGNTIYF
TGTGCCAGCAGCTTTAGCAGCGACTCTGGAAACACCATATATTTT
>.|.|TRBV6-5|TRBJ2-7
CASTWGQGSYEQYF
TGTGCCAGCACCTGGGGGCAGGGCTCCTACGAGCAGTACTTC
>.|.|TRBV18|TRBJ2-2
CASSQQGPGELFF
TGTGCCAGCTCACAACAGGGTCCCGGGGAGCTGTTTTTT
>.|.|TRBV11-2|TRBJ1-1
CASSLTSVNTEAFF
TGTGCCAGCAGCTTAACGTCGGTGAACACTGAAGCTTTCTTT
>.|.|TRBV11-2|TRBJ2-1
CASSGGLSNEQFF
TGTGCCAGCAGCGGGGGACTTTCCAATGAGCAGTTCTTC
>TRBD1|.|TRBV11-2|TRBJ1-1
CASSSPRDRADTEAFF
TGTGCCAGCAGCTCGCCGCGGGACAGGGCGGACACTGAAGCTTTCTTT
>.|once|TRBV5-1|TRBJ1-3
CASSPIEGARSGNTIYF
TGCGCCAGCAGCCCCATTGAAGGAGCCAGATCTGGAAACACCATATATTTT
>.|once|TRBV7-8|TRBJ2-3
CASSQTVRVFTDTQYF
TGTGCCAGCAGCCAGACGGTCCGGGTTTTCACAGATACGCAGTATTTT
>TRBD1|.|TRBV6-6|TRBJ1-5
CASRQGQANNQPQHF
TGTGCCAGCAGACAGGGACAGGCAAATAATCAGCCCCAGCATTTT
>TRBD1|.|TRBV5-1|TRBJ1-4
CASSPQGAGEKLFF
TGCGCCAGCAGCCCTCAGGGGGCAGGCGAAAAACTGTTTTTT
>.|.|TRBV5-4|TRBJ2-3
CASSPDGGPSTDTQYF
TGTGCCAGCAGCCCGGACGGGGGGCCTAGCACAGATACGCAGTATTTT
>.|.|TRBV18|TRBJ1-2
CASSGGQRGNYGYTF
TGTGCCAGCTCTGGCGGACAGAGGGGGAACTATGGCTACACCTTC
>TRBD1|.|TRBV7-9|TRBJ2-2
CASSLGAGGRTGELFF
TGTGCCAGCAGCTTAGGGGCAGGGGGCCGCACCGGGGAGCTGTTTTTT
>TRBD1|many|TRBV18|TRBJ2-7
CASSPDRVAMGEQYF
TGTGCCAGCTCACCGGACAGGGTAGCTATGGGCGAGCAGTACTTC
>TRBD1|.|TRBV28|TRBJ1-6
CASSLPGQGNSPLHF
TGTGCCAGCAGCCTCCCGGGACAGGGGAATTCACCCCTCCACTTT
>TRBD1|.|TRBV6-9|TRBJ1-1
CASSYGQGMNTEAFF
TGTGCCAGCAGTTATGGACAGGGGATGAACACTGAAGCTTTCTTT
>.|once|TRBV20-1|TRBJ2-5
CSASGDGTQYF
TGCAGTGCTAGTGGCGATGGGACCCAGTACTTC
>.|.|TRBV6-6|TRBJ2-5
CASSYLSLQETQYF
TGTGCCAGCAGCTACCTGAGCCTCCAAGAGACCCAGTACTTC
>.|.|TRBV4-1|TRBJ1-2
CASSQVVVVGVYGYTF
TGCGCCAGCAGCCAAGTGGTTGTAGTCGGGGTTTATGGCTACACCTTC
>.|.|TRBV5-1|TRBJ1-2
CASSLIPGQQAEGYTF
TGCGCCAGCAGCTTGATTCCAGGGCAGCAGGCCGAGGGCTACACCTTC
>TRBD1|.|TRBV4-1|TRBJ1-2
CASSLLRDRRLVDYGYTF
TGCGCCAGCAGCCTTCTCCGGGACAGGAGGCTTGTTGACTATGGCTACACCTTC
>TRBD2|.|TRBV19|TRBJ2-1
CASSSGLAGPYNEQFF
TGTGCCAGTAGTTCCGGACTAGCGGGACCATACAATGAGCAGTTCTTC
>.|few|TRBV7-2|TRBJ1-1
CASSLSPGPEAFF
TGTGCCAGCAGCTTAAGTCCTGGGCCTGAAGCTTTCTTT
>.|.|TRBV18|TRBJ1-6
CASSPGFSGSPLHF
TGTGCCAGCTCACCGGGCTTCTCCGGATCACCCCTCCACTTT
>.|.|TRBV10-3|TRBJ1-1
CAISEWANMNTEAFF
TGTGCCATCAGTGAGTGGGCAAACATGAACACTGAAGCTTTCTTT
>.|.|TRBV6-5|TRBJ1-2
CASSYSKTTGVGYTF
TGTGCCAGCAGTTACTCGAAAACTACGGGGGTGGGCTACACCTTC
>.|.|TRBV5-1|TRBJ1-3
CASSSLGMSGNTIYF
TGCGCCAGCAGCTCGCTGGGCATGTCTGGAAACACCATATATTTT
>.|.|TRBV10-2|TRBJ2-2
CASRSRDTSTGELFF
TGCGCCAGCAGGAGCCGGGACACTTCCACCGGGGAGCTGTTTTTT
>.|.|TRBV27|TRBJ1-3
CASSFSGLSGNTIYF
TGTGCCAGCAGTTTCTCAGGGCTCTCTGGAAACACCATATATTTT
>TRBD1|.|TRBV2|TRBJ1-1
CASRGQGGGTEAFF
TGTGCCAGCAGAGGACAGGGGGGGGGCACTGAAGCTTTCTTT
>.|.|TRBV7-2|TRBJ2-7
CASSLQGLGDEQYF
TGTGCCAGCAGCCTTCAGGGACTTGGGGACGAGCAGTACTTC
>.|.|TRBV1|TRBJ2-7
CTSARDRGPHEQYF
TGCACCAGCGCCCGGGACAGGGGGCCCCACGAGCAGTACTTC
>.|.|TRBV7-9|TRBJ2-1
CASSSTRQVVNEQFF
TGTGCCAGCAGCTCTACCAGACAGGTCGTCAATGAGCAGTTCTTC
>.|.|TRBV3-1/TRBV3-2|TRBJ2-5
CASSSWTTQETQYF
TGTGCCAGCTCTTCGTGGACAACGCAAGAGACCCAGTACTTC
>.|.|TRBV21-1|TRBJ2-3
CARAPFLAGTDTQYF
TGTGCCAGGGCGCCCTTTCTCGCGGGGACAGATACGCAGTATTTT
>.|once|TRBV2|TRBJ1-1
CASSALGGGHSEAFF
TGTGCCAGCAGTGCCCTAGGCGGGGGACACTCTGAAGCTTTCTTT
>TRBD1|.|TRBV5-5|TRBJ2-7
CASSLGQGIEQYF
TGTGCCAGCAGCTTGGGACAGGGAATAGAGCAGTACTTC
>.|.|TRBV20-1|TRBJ2-1
CSASFLYSYNEQFF
TGCAGTGCTAGTTTCCTATACTCCTACAATGAGCAGTTCTTC
>.|.|TRBV3-1/TRBV3-2|TRBJ1-6
CASSQVRGGNSPLHF
TGTGCCAGCAGCCAAGTCAGGGGAGGGAATTCACCCCTCCACTTT
>.|.|TRBV5-1|TRBJ2-3
CASSLGGAGDTQYF
TGCGCCAGCAGCTTAGGGGGGGCCGGAGATACGCAGTATTTT
>.|.|TRBV6-4|TRBJ1-2
CASSDGSYGYTF
TGTGCCAGCAGTGACGGGAGTTATGGCTACACCTTC
>TRBD2|.|TRBV3-1/TRBV3-2|TRBJ2-7
CASSPLWTSTTYEQYF
TGTGCCAGCAGCCCCCTATGGACTAGCACCACCTACGAGCAGTACTTC